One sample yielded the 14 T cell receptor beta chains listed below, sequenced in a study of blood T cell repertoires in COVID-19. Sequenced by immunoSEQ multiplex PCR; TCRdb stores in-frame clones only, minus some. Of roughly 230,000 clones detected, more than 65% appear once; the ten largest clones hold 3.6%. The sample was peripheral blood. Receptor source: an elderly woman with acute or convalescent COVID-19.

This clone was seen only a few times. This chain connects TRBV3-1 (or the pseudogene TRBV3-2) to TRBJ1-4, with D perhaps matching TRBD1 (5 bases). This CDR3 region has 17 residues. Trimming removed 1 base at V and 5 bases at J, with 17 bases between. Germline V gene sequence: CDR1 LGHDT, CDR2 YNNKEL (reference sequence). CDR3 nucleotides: TGTGCCAGCAGCCAAGCGTCGCCTACAGGAGCGAATGAAAAACTGTTTTTT. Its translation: CASSQASPTGANEKLFF.

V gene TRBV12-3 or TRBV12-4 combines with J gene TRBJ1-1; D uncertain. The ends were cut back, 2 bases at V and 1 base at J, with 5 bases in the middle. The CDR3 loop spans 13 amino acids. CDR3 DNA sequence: TGTGCCAGCAGTTTATCTTCGAACACTGAAGCTTTCTTT. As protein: CASSLSSNTEAFF.

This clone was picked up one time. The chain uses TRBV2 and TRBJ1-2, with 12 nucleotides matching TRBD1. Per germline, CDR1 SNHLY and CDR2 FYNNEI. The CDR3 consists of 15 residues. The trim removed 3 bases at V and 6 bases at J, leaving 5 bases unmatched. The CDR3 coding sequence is TGTGCCAGCAGTGATTACGGGACAGGGGGCGATGGCTACACCTTC. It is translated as CASSDYGTGGDGYTF.

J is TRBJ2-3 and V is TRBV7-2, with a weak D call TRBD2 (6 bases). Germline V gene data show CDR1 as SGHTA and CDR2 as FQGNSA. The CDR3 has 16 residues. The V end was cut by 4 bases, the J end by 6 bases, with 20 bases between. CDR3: CASSSSGLPVVDTQYF. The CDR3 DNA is TGTGCCAGCAGCTCCTCGGGACTTCCGGTGGTGGATACGCAGTATTTT.

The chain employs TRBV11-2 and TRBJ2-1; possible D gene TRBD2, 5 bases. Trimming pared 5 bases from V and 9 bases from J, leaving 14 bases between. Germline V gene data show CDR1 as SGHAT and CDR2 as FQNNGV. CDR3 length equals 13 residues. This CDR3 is CASSHPRGTEQFF. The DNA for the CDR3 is TGTGCCAGCAGCCACCCTCGGGGAACTGAGCAGTTCTTC.

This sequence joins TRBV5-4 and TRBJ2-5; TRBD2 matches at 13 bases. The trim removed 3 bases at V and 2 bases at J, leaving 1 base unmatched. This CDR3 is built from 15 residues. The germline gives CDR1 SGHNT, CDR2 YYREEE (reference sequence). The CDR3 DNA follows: TGTGCCAGCAGCTCGGGACTAGCGGGACAAGAGACCCAGTACTTC. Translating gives CASSSGLAGQETQYF. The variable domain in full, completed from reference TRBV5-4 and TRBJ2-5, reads ETGVTQSPTHLIKTRGQQVTLRCSSQSGHNTVSWYQQALGQGPQFIFQYYREEENGRGNFPPRFSGLQFPNYSSELNVNALELDDSALYLCASSSGLAGQETQYFGPGTRLLVL.

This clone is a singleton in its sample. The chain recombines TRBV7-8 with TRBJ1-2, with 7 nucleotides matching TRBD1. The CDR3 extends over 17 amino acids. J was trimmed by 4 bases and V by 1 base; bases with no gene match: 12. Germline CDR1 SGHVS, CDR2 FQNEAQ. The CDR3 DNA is TGTGCCAGCAGCTTAGACCCAACAGGGGTGTTCGGCTATGGCTACACCTTC. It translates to CASSLDPTGVFGYGYTF.

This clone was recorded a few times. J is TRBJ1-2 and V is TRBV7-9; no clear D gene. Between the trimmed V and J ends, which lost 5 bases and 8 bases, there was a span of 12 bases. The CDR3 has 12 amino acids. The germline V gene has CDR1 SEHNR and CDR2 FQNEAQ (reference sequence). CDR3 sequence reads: CASSPSSGGYTF. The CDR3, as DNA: TGTGCCAGCAGCCCCTCTAGCGGCGGCTACACCTTC.

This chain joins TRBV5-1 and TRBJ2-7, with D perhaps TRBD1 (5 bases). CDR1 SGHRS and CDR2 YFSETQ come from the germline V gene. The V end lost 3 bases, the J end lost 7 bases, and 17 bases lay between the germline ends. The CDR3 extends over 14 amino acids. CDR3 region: CASSWEDKGREQYF. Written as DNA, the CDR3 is TGCGCCAGCAGCTGGGAAGACAAGGGGCGGGAGCAGTACTTC.

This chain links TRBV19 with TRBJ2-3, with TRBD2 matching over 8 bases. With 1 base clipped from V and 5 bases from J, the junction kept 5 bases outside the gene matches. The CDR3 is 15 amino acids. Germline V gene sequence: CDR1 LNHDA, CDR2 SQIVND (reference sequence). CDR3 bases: TGTGCCAGTAGTATAGCGGGGGGGCCTGGAGATACGCAGTATTTT. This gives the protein CASSIAGGPGDTQYF.

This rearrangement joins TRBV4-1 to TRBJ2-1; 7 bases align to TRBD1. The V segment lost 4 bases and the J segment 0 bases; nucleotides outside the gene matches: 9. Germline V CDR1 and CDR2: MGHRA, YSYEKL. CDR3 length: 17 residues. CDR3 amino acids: CASSRLGQSSSYNEQFF. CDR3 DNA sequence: TGCGCCAGCAGCCGATTGGGACAGTCCAGCTCCTACAATGAGCAGTTCTTC.

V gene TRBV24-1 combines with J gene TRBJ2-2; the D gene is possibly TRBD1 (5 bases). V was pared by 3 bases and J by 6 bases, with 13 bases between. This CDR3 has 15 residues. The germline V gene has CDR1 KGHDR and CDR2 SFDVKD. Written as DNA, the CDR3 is TGTGCCACCAGTGATGGCCAGGGATTAGCCGGGGAGCTGTTTTTT. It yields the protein CATSDGQGLAGELFF.

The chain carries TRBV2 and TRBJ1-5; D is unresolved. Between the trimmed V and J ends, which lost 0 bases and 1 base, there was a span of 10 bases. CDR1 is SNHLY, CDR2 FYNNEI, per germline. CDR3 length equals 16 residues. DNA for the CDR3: TGTGCCAGCAGTGAAGCCACAAGAGGGAGCAATCAGCCCCAGCATTTT. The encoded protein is CASSEATRGSNQPQHF.

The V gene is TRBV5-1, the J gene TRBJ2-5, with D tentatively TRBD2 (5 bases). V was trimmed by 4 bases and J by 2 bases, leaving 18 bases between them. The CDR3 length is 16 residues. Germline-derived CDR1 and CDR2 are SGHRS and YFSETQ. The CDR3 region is CASSISPGESQETQYF. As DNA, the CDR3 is TGCGCCAGCAGCATAAGCCCCGGGGAATCTCAAGAGACCCAGTACTTC.